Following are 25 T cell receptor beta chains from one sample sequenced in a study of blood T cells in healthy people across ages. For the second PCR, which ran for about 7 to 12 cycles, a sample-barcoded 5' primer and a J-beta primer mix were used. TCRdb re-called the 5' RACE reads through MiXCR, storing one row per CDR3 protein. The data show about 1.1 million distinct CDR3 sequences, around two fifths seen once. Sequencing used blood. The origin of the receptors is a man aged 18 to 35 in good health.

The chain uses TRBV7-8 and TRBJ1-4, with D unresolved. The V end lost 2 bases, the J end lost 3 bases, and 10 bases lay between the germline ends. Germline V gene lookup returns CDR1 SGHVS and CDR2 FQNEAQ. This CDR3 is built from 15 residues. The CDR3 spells CASSLIRGANEKLFF. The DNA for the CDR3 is TGTGCCAGCAGCTTAATACGTGGAGCTAATGAAAAACTGTTTTTT. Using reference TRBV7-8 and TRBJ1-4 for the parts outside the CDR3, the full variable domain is GAGVSQSPRYKVAKRGQDVALRCDPISGHVSLFWYQQALGQGPEFLTYFQNEAQLDKSGLPSDRFFAERPEGSVSTLKIQRTQQEDSAVYLCASSLIRGANEKLFFGSGTQLSVL.

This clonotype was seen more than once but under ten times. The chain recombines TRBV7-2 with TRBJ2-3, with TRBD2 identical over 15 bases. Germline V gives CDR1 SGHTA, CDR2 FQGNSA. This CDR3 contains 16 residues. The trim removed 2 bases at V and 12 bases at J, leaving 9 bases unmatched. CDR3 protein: CASSLREPGLAGGQYF. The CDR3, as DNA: TGTGCCAGCAGCTTAAGGGAACCGGGACTAGCGGGGGGTCAGTATTTT.

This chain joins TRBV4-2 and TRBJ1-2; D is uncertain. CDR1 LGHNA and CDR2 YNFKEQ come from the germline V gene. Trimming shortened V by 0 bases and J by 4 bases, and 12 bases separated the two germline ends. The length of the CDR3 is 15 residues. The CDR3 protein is CASSQEKGFSYGYTF. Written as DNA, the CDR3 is TGTGCCAGCAGCCAAGAAAAAGGATTTAGCTATGGCTACACCTTC.

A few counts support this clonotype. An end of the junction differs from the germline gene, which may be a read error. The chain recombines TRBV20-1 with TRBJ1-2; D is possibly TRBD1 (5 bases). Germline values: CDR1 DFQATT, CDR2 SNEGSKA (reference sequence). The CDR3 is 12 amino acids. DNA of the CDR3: TGCAATGCCTTTGGGGGGAGCTATGGCTTCACCTTC. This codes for CNAFGGSYGFTF.

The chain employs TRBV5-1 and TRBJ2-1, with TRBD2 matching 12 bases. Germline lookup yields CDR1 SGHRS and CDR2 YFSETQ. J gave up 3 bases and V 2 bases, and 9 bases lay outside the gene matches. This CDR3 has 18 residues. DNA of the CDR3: TGCGCCAGCAGCTTCGGTCCTAGCGGGGGGGCAGTCTACAATGAGCAGTTCTTC. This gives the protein CASSFGPSGGAVYNEQFF.

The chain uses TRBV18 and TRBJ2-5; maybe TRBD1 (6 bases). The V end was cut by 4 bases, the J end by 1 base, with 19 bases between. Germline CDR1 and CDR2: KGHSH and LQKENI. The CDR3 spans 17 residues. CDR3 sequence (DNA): TGTGCCAGCTCACGGATGTCCGGGACACTTCCCCAAGAGACCCAGTACTTC. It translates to CASSRMSGTLPQETQYF.

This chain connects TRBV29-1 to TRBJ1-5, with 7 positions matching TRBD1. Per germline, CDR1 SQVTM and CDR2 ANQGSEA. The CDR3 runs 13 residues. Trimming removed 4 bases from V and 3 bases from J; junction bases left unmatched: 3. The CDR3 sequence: CSVAGQANQPQHF. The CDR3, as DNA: TGCAGCGTTGCCGGACAGGCCAATCAGCCCCAGCATTTT.

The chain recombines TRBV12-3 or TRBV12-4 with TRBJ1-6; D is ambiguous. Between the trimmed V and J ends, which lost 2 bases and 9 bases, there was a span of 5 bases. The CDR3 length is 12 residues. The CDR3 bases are TGTGCCAGCAGTTTAACGAGTTCACCCCTCCACTTT. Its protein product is CASSLTSSPLHF.

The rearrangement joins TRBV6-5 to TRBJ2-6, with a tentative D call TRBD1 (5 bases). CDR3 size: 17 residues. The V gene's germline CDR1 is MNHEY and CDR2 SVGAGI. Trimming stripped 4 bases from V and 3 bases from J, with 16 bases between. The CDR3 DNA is TGTGCCAGCAGTTTTCACACAGGTGCCGGTGGGGCCAACGTCCTGACTTTC. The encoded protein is CASSFHTGAGGANVLTF.

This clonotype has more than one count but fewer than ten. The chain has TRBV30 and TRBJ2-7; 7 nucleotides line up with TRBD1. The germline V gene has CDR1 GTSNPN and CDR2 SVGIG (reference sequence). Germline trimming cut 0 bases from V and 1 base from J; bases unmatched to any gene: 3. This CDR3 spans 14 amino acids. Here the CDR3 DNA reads TGTGCCTGGAGTGTAGGGACAGTATCCTACGAGCAGTACTTC. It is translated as CAWSVGTVSYEQYF.

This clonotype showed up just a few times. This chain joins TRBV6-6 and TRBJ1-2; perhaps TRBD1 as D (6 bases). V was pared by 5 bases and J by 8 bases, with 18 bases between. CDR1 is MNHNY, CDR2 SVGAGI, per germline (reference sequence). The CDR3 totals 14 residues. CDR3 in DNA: TGTGCCAGCAGTGTAGGACAGTCAGAATTGGGCTACACCTTC. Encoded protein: CASSVGQSELGYTF.

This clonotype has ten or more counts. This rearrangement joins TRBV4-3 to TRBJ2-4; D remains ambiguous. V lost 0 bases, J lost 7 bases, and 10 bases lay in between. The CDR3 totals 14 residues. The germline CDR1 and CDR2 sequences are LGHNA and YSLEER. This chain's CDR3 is CASSQDAQTNIQYF. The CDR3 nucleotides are TGCGCCAGCAGCCAAGATGCACAGACGAACATTCAGTACTTC.

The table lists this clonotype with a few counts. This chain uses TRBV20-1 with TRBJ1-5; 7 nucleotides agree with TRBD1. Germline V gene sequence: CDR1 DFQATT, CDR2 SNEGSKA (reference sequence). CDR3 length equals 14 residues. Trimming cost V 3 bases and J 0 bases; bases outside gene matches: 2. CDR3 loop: CSASRDSSNQPQHF. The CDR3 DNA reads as TGCAGTGCTAGCAGGGACAGTAGCAATCAGCCCCAGCATTTT.

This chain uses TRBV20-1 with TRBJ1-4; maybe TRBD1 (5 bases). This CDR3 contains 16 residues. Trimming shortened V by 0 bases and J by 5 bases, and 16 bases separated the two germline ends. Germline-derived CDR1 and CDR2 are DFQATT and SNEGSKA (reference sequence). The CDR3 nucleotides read TGCAGTGCTAGAGATTCAAGGGGCAGGGTAAATGAAAAACTGTTTTTT. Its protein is CSARDSRGRVNEKLFF.

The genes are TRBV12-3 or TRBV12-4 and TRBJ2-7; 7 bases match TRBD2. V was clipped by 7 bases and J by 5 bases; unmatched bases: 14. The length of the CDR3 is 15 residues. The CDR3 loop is CASTISGTIPHEQYF. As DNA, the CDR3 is TGTGCCAGCACCATAAGCGGGACTATCCCCCACGAGCAGTACTTC.

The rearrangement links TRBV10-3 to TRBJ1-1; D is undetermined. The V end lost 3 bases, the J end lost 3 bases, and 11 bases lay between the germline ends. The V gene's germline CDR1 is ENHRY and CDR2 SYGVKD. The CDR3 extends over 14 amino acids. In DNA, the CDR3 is TGTGCCATCAGTGATATCCAAGGAGACACTGAAGCTTTCTTT. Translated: CAISDIQGDTEAFF.

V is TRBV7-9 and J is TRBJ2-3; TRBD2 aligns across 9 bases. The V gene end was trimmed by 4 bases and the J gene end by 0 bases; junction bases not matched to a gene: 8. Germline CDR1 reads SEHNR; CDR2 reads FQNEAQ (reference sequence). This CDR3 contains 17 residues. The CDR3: CASSYSGGLPSTDTQYF. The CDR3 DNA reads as TGTGCCAGCAGCTATAGCGGGGGACTCCCTAGCACAGATACGCAGTATTTT.

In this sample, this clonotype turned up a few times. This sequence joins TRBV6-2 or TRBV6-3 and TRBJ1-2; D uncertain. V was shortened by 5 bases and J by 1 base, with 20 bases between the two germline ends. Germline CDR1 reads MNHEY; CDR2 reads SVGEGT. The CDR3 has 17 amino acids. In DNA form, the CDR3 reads TGTGCCAGCAGTAAGGCCTCTGGATTTGCTTTTAACTATGGCTACACCTTC. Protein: CASSKASGFAFNYGYTF.

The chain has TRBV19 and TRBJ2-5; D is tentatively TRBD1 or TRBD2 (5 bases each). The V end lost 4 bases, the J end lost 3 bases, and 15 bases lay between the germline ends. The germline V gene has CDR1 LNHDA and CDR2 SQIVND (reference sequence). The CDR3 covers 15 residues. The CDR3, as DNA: TGTGCCAGTAGTACCGGGACGTATAGTAAAGAGACCCAGTACTTC. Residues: CASSTGTYSKETQYF.

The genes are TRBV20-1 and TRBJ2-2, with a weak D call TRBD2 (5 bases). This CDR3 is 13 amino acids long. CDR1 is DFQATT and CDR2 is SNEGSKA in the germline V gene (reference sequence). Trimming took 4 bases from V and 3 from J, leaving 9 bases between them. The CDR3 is CSATRRDTGELFF. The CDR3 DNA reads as TGCAGTGCTACCCGGCGGGACACCGGGGAGCTGTTTTTT.

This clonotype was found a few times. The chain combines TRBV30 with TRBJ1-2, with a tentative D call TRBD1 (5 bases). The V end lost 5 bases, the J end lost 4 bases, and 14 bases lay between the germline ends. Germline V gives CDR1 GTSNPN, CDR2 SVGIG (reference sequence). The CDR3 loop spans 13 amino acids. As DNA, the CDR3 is TGTGCCTGGCAGGACACCGGATTCTATGGCTACACCTTC. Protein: CAWQDTGFYGYTF.

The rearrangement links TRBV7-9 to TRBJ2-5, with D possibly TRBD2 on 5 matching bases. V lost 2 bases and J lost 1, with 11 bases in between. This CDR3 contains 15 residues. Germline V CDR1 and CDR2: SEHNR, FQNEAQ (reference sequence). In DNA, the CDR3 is TGTGCCAGCAGCTTACATGCGGGTCTCCAAGAGACCCAGTACTTC. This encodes CASSLHAGLQETQYF.

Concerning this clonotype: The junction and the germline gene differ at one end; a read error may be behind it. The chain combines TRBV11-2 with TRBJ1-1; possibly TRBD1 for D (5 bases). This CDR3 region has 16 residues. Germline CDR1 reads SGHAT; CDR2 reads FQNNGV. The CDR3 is CVSRLGAAGMNTEAFF. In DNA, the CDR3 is TGTGTCAGCAGGCTAGGGGCCGCGGGTATGAACACTGAAGCTTTCTTT.

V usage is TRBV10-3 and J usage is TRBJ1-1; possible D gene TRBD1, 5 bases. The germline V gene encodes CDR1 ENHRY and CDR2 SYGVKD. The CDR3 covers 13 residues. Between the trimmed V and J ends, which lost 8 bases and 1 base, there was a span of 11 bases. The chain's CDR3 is CAIVDSENTEAFF. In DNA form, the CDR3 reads TGTGCCATCGTCGACAGCGAGAACACTGAAGCTTTCTTT.

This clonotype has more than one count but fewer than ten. In DNA, the CDR3 is TGTGCCAGCAGCCAAGAAACCGCTGCAGATACGCAGTATTTT. Translation: CASSQETAADTQYF. The chain employs TRBV14 and TRBJ2-3, with D unresolved. Germline CDR1 reads SGHDN; CDR2 reads FVKESK. Trimming pared 0 bases from V and 4 bases from J, leaving 8 bases between. The CDR3 has 14 residues. Full variable domain (outside the CDR3, taken from reference TRBV14 and TRBJ2-3): EAGVTQFPSHSVIEKGQTVTLRCDPISGHDNLYWYRRVMGKEIKFLLHFVKESKQDESGMPNNRFLAERTGGTYSTLKVQPAELEDSGVYFCASSQETAADTQYFGPGTRLTVL.